Following are 6 T cell receptor beta chains from one sample sequenced in a study of vaccination and CD4 T cells after COVID-19. Treatment described: roughly 10-day PBMC culture with coronavirus spike peptide pools or control peptides (ViraFEST assay). These receptors' targets are unknown. Once obtained from cultured CD4+ T cells, the DNA was sequenced using the Oncomine TCR Beta short-read assay. TCRdb reanalysed the PCR reads using MiXCR and keeps one entry per CDR3 protein. The top ten hold around 28% of the sample, which has about 21,000 distinct CDR3 sequences, 44% seen once. The specimen was CD4+ T cells from blood, cultured in vitro, collected before SARS-CoV-2 vaccination. Receptors were obtained from a human donor who had recovered from COVID-19.

The chain employs TRBV7-9 and TRBJ2-1; 10 bases match TRBD2. CDR1 is SEHNR and CDR2 is FQNEAQ in the germline V gene (reference sequence). The CDR3 sequence is 16 residues long. V gave up 0 bases and J gave up 5 bases; unmatched junction bases: 4. The CDR3 nucleotides are TGTGCCAGCAGCTTAGCCCCAGCGGGGGGGGACAATGAGCAGTTCTTC. Translation: CASSLAPAGGDNEQFF.

This chain links TRBV19 with TRBJ1-1; perhaps TRBD1 as D (6 bases). This CDR3 is 14 amino acids long. CDR1 and CDR2 (germline): LNHDA, SQIVND (reference sequence). V was pared by 5 bases and J by 0 bases, with 10 bases between. For the CDR3, the DNA is TGTGCCAGTAGTGCGGGGGGCATGAACACTGAAGCTTTCTTT. Encoded protein: CASSAGGMNTEAFF.

This clonotype was seen a handful of times. V and J are TRBV10-1 and TRBJ1-2; TRBD1 matches at 9 bases. The trim removed 5 bases at V and 6 bases at J, leaving 4 bases unmatched. Germline lookup yields CDR1 WNHNN and CDR2 SYGVQD (reference sequence). This CDR3 spans 13 amino acids. This chain's CDR3 is CASSYRGLDGYTF. In DNA, the CDR3 is TGCGCCAGCAGTTACAGGGGGCTCGATGGCTACACCTTC.

This clonotype was recorded a few times. CDR3 sequence (DNA): TGTGCCACCAGCAGAGACCGGAATCAGCCCCAGCATTTT. It encodes CATSRDRNQPQHF. This chain joins TRBV15 and TRBJ1-5; no definite D call. Germline lookup yields CDR1 LNHNV and CDR2 YYDKDF (reference sequence). Trimming stripped 0 bases from V and 4 bases from J, with 4 bases between. This CDR3 is built from 13 residues.

By sample share, this clonotype is medium-sized. V gene TRBV7-2 combines with J gene TRBJ1-2; tentatively, D is TRBD1 (5 bases). Germline CDR1 SGHTA, CDR2 FQGNSA. Trimming took off 5 bases at V and 2 bases at J, with 18 bases between the two ends. The CDR3 contains 16 residues. CDR3 protein: CASSGRGVEGNYGYTF. The CDR3 bases are TGTGCCAGCAGCGGGCGAGGGGTGGAGGGCAACTATGGCTACACCTTC.

The rearrangement uses TRBV6-5 and TRBJ1-2; 8 nucleotides align to TRBD1. The J segment lost 8 bases and the V segment lost 0 bases, leaving 8 bases of the junction unmatched. The germline CDR1 and CDR2 sequences are MNHEY and SVGAGI. CDR3 size: 15 residues. The CDR3 DNA is TGTGCCAGCAGTTACTCGGACAGGGTAGTTAGCGGCTACACCTTC. Amino acid sequence: CASSYSDRVVSGYTF.